Listed below are T cell receptor beta chains from one sample, sequenced in a study of cytomegalovirus exposure and HLA in healthy donors. The repertoire was sequenced with immunoSEQ multiplex PCR; TCRdb's copy has only in-frame clones and lacks some. The sample contains around 170,000 clones, roughly 80% of which appear only once. Sequenced input: PBMCs. These receptors all come from a male donor in good health and CMV-seronegative. The CDR3 runs from the conserved cysteine through the conserved F or W. A D gene is named only where the DNA matches it firmly. Size values are once, few and many counts, or a class for expanded clones, and some rows have none.

v_gene	j_gene	d_gene	abundance	CDR3aa	CDR3nt
TRBV5-1	TRBJ2-2	TRBD1	.	CASSLGQDQRTGELFF	TGCGCCAGCAGCTTAGGACAGGACCAACGCACCGGGGAGCTGTTTTTT
TRBV10-3	TRBJ2-7	TRBD2	.	CAISEWTSGSSYEQYF	TGTGCCATCAGTGAGTGGACTAGCGGGAGCTCCTACGAGCAGTACTTC
TRBV7-2	TRBJ2-3	.	.	CASSLANRLGGDTQYF	TGTGCCAGCAGCTTAGCAAATCGGCTAGGTGGGGATACGCAGTATTTT
TRBV6-1	TRBJ1-2	.	.	CASSEAPTGYGYTF	TGTGCCAGCAGTGAAGCCCCGACGGGCTATGGCTACACCTTC
TRBV5-1	TRBJ2-7	TRBD1	.	CASQRVGQGSYEQYF	TGCGCCAGCCAACGGGTAGGACAGGGCTCCTACGAGCAGTACTTC
TRBV6-6	TRBJ2-6	TRBD1	.	CAGDRPSSGANVLTF	TGTGCCGGGGACAGGCCGAGCTCTGGGGCCAACGTCCTGACTTTC
TRBV9	TRBJ2-3	TRBD2	.	CASSVGSSGRTDTQYF	TGTGCCAGCAGCGTAGGGTCCAGCGGGAGGACAGATACGCAGTATTTT
TRBV11-1	TRBJ2-3	TRBD1	.	CASSVVGDRATDTQYF	TGTGCCAGCAGCGTTGTGGGGGACAGGGCTACAGATACGCAGTATTTT
TRBV6-1	TRBJ2-5	.	.	CASSEVIQETQYF	TGTGCCAGCAGTGAAGTCATCCAAGAGACCCAGTACTTC
TRBV4-3	TRBJ1-2	TRBD1	.	CASSQVQGQAYGYTF	TGCGCCAGCAGCCAAGTCCAGGGACAGGCTTATGGCTACACCTTC
TRBV15	TRBJ2-7	.	.	CATSRVFGRVGEQYF	TGTGCCACCAGCAGAGTATTTGGCAGGGTCGGCGAGCAGTACTTC
TRBV2	TRBJ1-1	TRBD1	.	CASSVDRGPLSTEAFF	TGTGCCAGCAGTGTGGACAGGGGACCCCTTAGCACTGAAGCTTTCTTT
TRBV6-1	TRBJ2-7	TRBD1	.	CASTYGTVNYEQYF	TGTGCCAGCACCTATGGGACAGTAAACTACGAGCAGTACTTC
TRBV7-7	TRBJ2-1	.	.	CASSLDTYNEQFF	TGTGCTAGCAGCTTAGACACCTACAATGAGCAGTTCTTC
TRBV4-3	TRBJ2-7	TRBD1	.	CASSQNGHRDSSYEQYF	TGCGCCAGCAGCCAGAACGGACACCGGGACAGTTCCTACGAGCAGTACTTC
TRBV5-4	TRBJ2-1	TRBD1	.	CASSLGGQGRNEQFF	TGTGCCAGCAGCTTGGGGGGACAGGGGAGGAATGAGCAGTTCTTC
TRBV19	TRBJ2-2	.	.	CATSNQGRSGELFF	TGTGCCACTTCTAACCAGGGTCGCTCCGGGGAGCTGTTTTTT
TRBV4-1	TRBJ2-1	.	.	CASSQEVGGGEQFF	TGCGCCAGCAGCCAAGAGGTGGGAGGGGGTGAGCAGTTCTTC
TRBV9	TRBJ2-1	TRBD2	.	CASSPRGGVIDEQFF	TGTGCCAGCAGCCCCCGGGGGGGGGTAATTGATGAGCAGTTCTTC
TRBV20-1	TRBJ2-3	.	.	CSALRANTQYF	TGCAGTGCTTTACGAGCTAATACGCAGTATTTT
TRBV30	TRBJ2-5	TRBD2	.	CAWSVRAGLHGTQYF	TGTGCCTGGAGTGTACGAGCGGGATTGCACGGGACCCAGTACTTC
TRBV4-2	TRBJ1-4	.	.	CASTRQVNEKLFF	TGTGCCAGCACCCGACAGGTTAATGAAAAACTGTTTTTT
TRBV4-3	TRBJ2-1	.	.	CASSQEAQTYNEQFF	TGCGCCAGCAGCCAAGAAGCACAGACCTACAATGAGCAGTTCTTC
TRBV11-3	TRBJ2-2	.	.	CASSLGEEFTGELFF	TGTGCCAGCAGCTTAGGGGAGGAGTTCACCGGGGAGCTGTTTTTT
TRBV12-5	TRBJ1-1	.	.	CASGLGHLEAFF	TGTGCTAGTGGTCTTGGACACCTTGAAGCTTTCTTT
TRBV5-4	TRBJ2-3	.	.	CASSLPHLDTQYF	TGTGCCAGCAGCTTGCCCCATTTGGATACGCAGTATTTT
TRBV6-6	TRBJ1-5	.	once	CASSSTTNQPQHF	TGTGCCAGCAGTTCCACTACCAATCAGCCCCAGCATTTT
TRBV25-1	TRBJ2-1	TRBD1	few	CASSEMIGTGDNEQFF	TGTGCCAGCAGTGAAATGATCGGGACAGGGGACAATGAGCAGTTCTTC
TRBV18	TRBJ1-2	TRBD1	.	CASSPVIGQGKVSGYTF	TGTGCCAGCTCACCAGTGATCGGACAGGGGAAGGTCTCTGGCTACACCTTC
TRBV15	TRBJ2-7	.	.	CATSRDLDYSAYEQYF	TGTGCCACCAGCAGAGATCTGGACTACAGTGCCTACGAGCAGTACTTC
TRBV18	TRBJ1-1	TRBD1	.	CASSGTGVITEAFF	TGTGCCAGTTCCGGGACAGGAGTCATCACTGAAGCTTTCTTT
TRBV6-1	TRBJ2-7	TRBD1	once	CASTQTGTYEQYF	TGTGCCAGCACTCAGACAGGGACCTACGAGCAGTACTTC
TRBV19	TRBJ2-1	TRBD2	.	CASRVSGSSYNEQFF	TGTGCCAGTAGGGTTAGCGGGAGCTCCTACAATGAGCAGTTCTTC
TRBV4-3	TRBJ2-1	TRBD2	.	CASSQHPGTTPGGEQFF	TGCGCCAGCAGCCAGCACCCGGGGACTACCCCCGGTGGAGAGCAGTTCTTC
TRBV2	TRBJ2-1	TRBD1	.	CASEVDRQYNEQFF	TGTGCCAGCGAAGTGGACAGGCAGTACAATGAGCAGTTCTTC
TRBV6-6	TRBJ2-2	.	.	CASTLYTGELFF	TGTGCCAGCACCTTGTACACCGGGGAGCTGTTTTTT
TRBV6-5	TRBJ1-1	.	.	CASSYTRNTEAFF	TGTGCCAGCAGTTATACTAGGAACACTGAAGCTTTCTTT
TRBV28	TRBJ2-4	TRBD2	once	CASSLPSGSSDIQYF	TGTGCCAGCAGTTTACCTAGCGGGAGCTCGGACATTCAGTACTTC
TRBV12-1	TRBJ2-3	.	.	CASSLAGGSITDTQYF	TGTGCCAGCAGCTTAGCGGGAGGGTCTATCACAGATACGCAGTATTTT
TRBV27	TRBJ2-1	.	.	CASSLSPTAEGSYNEQFF	TGTGCCAGCAGTTTATCCCCGACGGCGGAAGGTTCCTACAATGAGCAGTTCTTC
TRBV4-1	TRBJ1-1	.	.	CASSHTTGNTEAFF	TGCGCCAGCAGCCATACCACAGGGAACACTGAAGCTTTCTTT
TRBV18	TRBJ2-7	.	.	CASSPLDRKGGEQYF	TGTGCCAGCTCTCCCCTCGACAGAAAGGGAGGCGAGCAGTACTTC
TRBV5-1	TRBJ2-5	TRBD1	.	CASSLGQGISETQYF	TGCGCCAGCAGCTTGGGACAGGGAATTTCAGAGACCCAGTACTTC
TRBV9	TRBJ2-3	TRBD2	.	CASSPRLAGGQKDTQYF	TGTGCCAGCAGCCCTAGACTAGCGGGGGGGCAGAAAGATACGCAGTATTTT
TRBV5-1	TRBJ2-6	TRBD1	.	CASSLPRDRTSSGANVLTF	TGCGCCAGCAGCCTTCCCCGGGACAGGACGAGCTCTGGGGCCAACGTCCTGACTTTC
TRBV9	TRBJ2-7	TRBD2	few	CASSLRSGTQREQYF	TGTGCCAGCAGCCTCCGTAGCGGGACTCAACGCGAGCAGTACTTC
TRBV4-2	TRBJ2-3	TRBD2	.	CASSQDGGSGRFGDTQYF	TGTGCCAGCAGCCAAGATGGGGGTAGCGGGAGGTTCGGAGATACGCAGTATTTT
TRBV5-1	TRBJ2-3	.	few	CASSLGQTSTDTQYF	TGCGCCAGCAGCTTGGGGCAGACTAGCACAGATACGCAGTATTTT
TRBV7-2	TRBJ2-5	.	.	CASSSRLTFETQYF	TGTGCCAGCAGCTCCCGGTTAACTTTTGAGACCCAGTACTTC
TRBV5-1	TRBJ2-7	.	few	CASSLVSHEQYF	TGCGCCAGCAGCTTGGTGAGTCACGAGCAGTACTTC
TRBV7-9	TRBJ1-1	.	once	CASSSPGPGAEAFF	TGTGCCAGCAGCTCCCCAGGGCCAGGCGCTGAAGCTTTCTTT
TRBV5-4	TRBJ2-1	.	.	CASSSDSSYNEQFF	TGTGCCAGCAGCTCGGACAGCTCCTACAATGAGCAGTTCTTC
TRBV25-1	TRBJ2-1	TRBD1	.	CASSPQQGASYNEQFF	TGTGCCAGCAGTCCCCAACAGGGGGCCTCTTACAATGAGCAGTTCTTC